The 25 T cell receptor beta chains below all came from one sample that was sequenced in a study of identical twins. TCRdb recomputed calls from the 5' RACE reads with MiXCR, one row per CDR3 protein. In the table there are some 710,000 distinct CDR3 sequences, around 6.1% of which are singletons. Sequencing used naive T cells sorted from blood. The source of these receptors is a man aged 18 to 30 in good health.

This chain uses TRBV6-2 or TRBV6-3 with TRBJ2-1; 11 positions match TRBD2. CDR3 length: 15 residues. V shed 0 bases, J shed 10 bases, and the junction held 5 bases outside the gene matches. In germline, CDR1 is MNHEY, CDR2 SVGEGT. The CDR3, as DNA: TGTGCCAGCAGTTACTCTAGCGGGAGGGCCGAAGAGCAGTTCTTC. It specifies CASSYSSGRAEEQFF.

This clonotype was picked up many times. This chain connects TRBV29-1 to TRBJ2-2; no reliable D call. There are 12 residues in the CDR3. CDR1 is SQVTM and CDR2 is ANQGSEA in the germline V gene. V lost 4 bases and J lost 3, with 6 bases in between. As DNA, the CDR3 is TGCAGCGTTGTTGCGGACACCGGGGAGCTGTTTTTT. It is translated as CSVVADTGELFF.

This clonotype was recorded many times. The chain uses TRBV12-5 and TRBJ1-1, with TRBD1 matching over 7 bases. Germline V CDR1 and CDR2: LGHNT, FRNRAP. The CDR3 extends over 15 amino acids. The V gene end was trimmed by 5 bases and the J gene end by 5 bases; junction bases not matched to a gene: 11. CDR3 residues: CASGTTGRGSTEAFF. The CDR3 nucleotides are TGTGCTAGTGGTACGACAGGGCGGGGAAGTACTGAAGCTTTCTTT.

In this sample, this clonotype turned up many times. The chain employs TRBV20-1 and TRBJ2-1, with 8 positions matching TRBD1. Germline V gene sequence: CDR1 DFQATT, CDR2 SNEGSKA (reference sequence). The junction had 9 bases not matched to a gene; V was cut back by 3 bases and J by 8 bases. The CDR3 has 14 residues. The CDR3 is CSASLPGGVYEQFF. The CDR3 coding sequence is TGCAGTGCTAGTCTTCCAGGGGGCGTATATGAGCAGTTCTTC.

This clonotype was counted at least ten times. The J gene is TRBJ1-1, the V gene TRBV9; 7 nucleotides agree with TRBD1. Trimming removed 3 bases from V and 6 bases from J; junction bases left unmatched: 2. Per the germline V gene, CDR1 is SGDLS and CDR2 is YYNGEE. There are 12 residues in the CDR3. The CDR3 loop is CASSAGTAEAFF. CDR3 bases: TGTGCCAGCAGCGCCGGGACAGCTGAAGCTTTCTTT. Complete variable domain (other parts from reference TRBV9 and TRBJ1-1): DSGVTQTPKHLITATGQRVTLRCSPRSGDLSVYWYQQSLDQGLQFLIQYYNGEERAKGNILERFSAQQFPDLHSELNLSSLELGDSALYFCASSAGTAEAFFGQGTRLTVV.

This chain links TRBV11-2 with TRBJ2-1; 9 bases fit TRBD1. V was pared by 1 base and J by 4 bases, with 8 bases of the junction left unmatched. The CDR3 is 17 amino acids. Germline CDR1 is SGHAT and CDR2 is FQNNGV. The DNA for the CDR3 is TGTGCCAGCAGCTTAGGTAGCGGACAGGGGTTTTACAATGAGCAGTTCTTC. This codes for CASSLGSGQGFYNEQFF. The variable domain in full, with the rest retrieved from reference TRBV11-2 and TRBJ2-1, is EAGVAQSPRYKIIEKRQSVAFWCNPISGHATLYWYQQILGQGPKLLIQFQNNGVVDDSQLPKDRFSAERLKGVDSTLKIQPAKLEDSAVYLCASSLGSGQGFYNEQFFGPGTRLTVL.

At least ten counts were recorded for this clonotype. This chain connects TRBV6-5 to TRBJ2-5; unclear D gene. Trimming left V 0 bases short and J 4 bases short, with 15 bases between. CDR3 length equals 16 residues. Germline CDR1 is MNHEY and CDR2 is SVGAGI. The CDR3 nucleotides read TGTGCCAGCAGTTACTCGGGATCAACCTGGCCAGAGACCCAGTACTTC. It specifies CASSYSGSTWPETQYF.

This sequence joins TRBV20-1 and TRBJ1-1; 11 nucleotides line up with TRBD1. Trimming cost V 3 bases and J 4 bases; bases outside gene matches: 7. The germline gives CDR1 DFQATT, CDR2 SNEGSKA (reference sequence). The CDR3 loop spans 15 amino acids. The CDR3 DNA reads as TGCAGTGCTAGGAACTCCGGGACAGGGGGCACTGAAGCTTTCTTT. It is translated as CSARNSGTGGTEAFF.

This clonotype was recorded at least ten times. This chain uses TRBV6-2 or TRBV6-3 with TRBJ1-1; D call uncertain. This CDR3 contains 16 residues. With 8 bases removed from V and 0 bases from J, the gap between germline ends came to 19 bases. The germline gives CDR1 MNHEY, CDR2 SVGEGT. Here the CDR3 DNA reads TGTGCCAGCTATGGTGGACGGTGGAACGTGAACACTGAAGCTTTCTTT. Encoded protein: CASYGGRWNVNTEAFF.

In this sample, this clonotype turned up a few times. This rearrangement joins TRBV30 to TRBJ2-7, with D uncertain. This CDR3 is 14 amino acids long. V lost 4 bases and J 1 base, leaving 14 bases between the germline ends. Germline V lookup: CDR1 GTSNPN, CDR2 SVGIG (reference sequence). The CDR3 DNA follows: TGTGCCTGGATATGGGGAAGATCGTCCTACGAGCAGTACTTC. This gives the protein CAWIWGRSSYEQYF.

This clonotype has a count of ten or more. This chain connects TRBV7-9 to TRBJ1-5, with D unclear. This CDR3 is 14 amino acids long. The germline V and J ends were trimmed by 0 bases and 3 bases, with 6 bases remaining between them. Germline V gives CDR1 SEHNR, CDR2 FQNEAQ (reference sequence). The CDR3 loop reads CASSLAGNNQPQHF. Here the CDR3 DNA reads TGTGCCAGCAGCTTAGCAGGGAACAATCAGCCCCAGCATTTT.

This clonotype was found many times. The chain has TRBV5-1 and TRBJ1-3, with TRBD1 matching 12 bases. CDR3 length: 17 residues. Germline CDR1 SGHRS, CDR2 YFSETQ. After removal of 4 bases from V and 4 bases from J, the junction contained 9 bases not matched to a gene. CDR3 coding DNA: TGCGCCAGCAGCAACTCGGGGACAGGGGGCGCGGGAAACACCATATATTTT. Its translation is CASSNSGTGGAGNTIYF.

The rearrangement uses TRBV20-1 and TRBJ2-7; the match to TRBD2 covers 9 bases. Per germline, CDR1 DFQATT and CDR2 SNEGSKA (reference sequence). Unmatched junction bases numbered 8, after V lost 6 bases and J lost 2 bases. This CDR3 has 14 amino acids. The CDR3: CSATTSGKTYEQYF. CDR3 DNA sequence: TGCAGTGCCACGACTAGCGGTAAGACCTACGAGCAGTACTTC.

This clonotype appeared many times. V is TRBV5-1 and J is TRBJ1-5; 8 bases match TRBD1. This CDR3 contains 17 residues. The germline gives CDR1 SGHRS, CDR2 YFSETQ. The trim removed 0 bases at V and 4 bases at J, leaving 9 bases unmatched. The CDR3 spells CASSLGTGPILNQPQHF. Here the CDR3 DNA reads TGCGCCAGCAGCTTGGGGACAGGGCCGATCTTAAATCAGCCCCAGCATTTT.

There are many counts of this clonotype. Here the CDR3 DNA reads TGTGCCACCAGCACCGACACCGGACTAGCGGGAGGGCCAACAGATACGCAGTATTTT. It translates to CATSTDTGLAGGPTDTQYF. This chain joins TRBV15 and TRBJ2-3; 15 nucleotides align to TRBD2. CDR3 length: 19 amino acids. Trimming took 4 bases from V and 3 from J; bases not matched to a gene: 11. The germline gives CDR1 LNHNV, CDR2 YYDKDF (reference sequence).

Ten or more counts support this clonotype. The chain has TRBV29-1 and TRBJ2-5; unclear D gene. The germline gives CDR1 SQVTM, CDR2 ANQGSEA. This CDR3 has 12 amino acids. The V end was cut by 0 bases, the J end by 5 bases, with 7 bases between. The chain's CDR3 is CSVEDHFETQYF. CDR3 coding DNA: TGCAGCGTTGAAGATCACTTTGAGACCCAGTACTTC.

Regarding this clonotype: A much larger clone lies one base from this, so it may be a read error. This chain connects TRBV10-3 to TRBJ2-5; the D gene could be TRBD1 or TRBD2 (5 bases each). Per the germline V gene, CDR1 is ENHRY and CDR2 is SYGVKD. The CDR3 totals 13 residues. In DNA form, the CDR3 reads TGTGCCATCGGGACCCCCTCACAAGAGACCCAGGACTTC. Encoded protein: CAIGTPSQETQDF.

At least ten counts were recorded for this clonotype. The chain has TRBV7-3 and TRBJ1-6; 8 bases fit TRBD1. This CDR3 has 16 residues. Looked up from germline, CDR1 is SGHTA and CDR2 is FQGTGA. The junction had 8 bases not matched to a gene; V was cut back by 0 bases and J by 10 bases. The CDR3 is CASSLTGRGLSSPLHF. The CDR3 DNA sequence: TGTGCCAGCAGCTTAACGGGCAGGGGGCTCTCGTCACCCCTCCACTTT.

This clonotype showed up many times. The chain couples TRBV5-1 to TRBJ2-4; D perhaps matches TRBD2 (6 bases). Germline lookup yields CDR1 SGHRS and CDR2 YFSETQ. The length of the CDR3 is 19 residues. Trimming removed 8 bases from V and 1 base from J, with 28 bases in between. CDR3 in DNA: TGCGCCAGTCACCCTTTTCCTCCGAGGGCGGGAATGGCCAAAAACATTCAGTACTTC. It yields the protein CASHPFPPRAGMAKNIQYF.

This clonotype was seen at least ten times. Germline is not matched at one junction end, which may reflect a read error. This chain connects TRBV20-1 to TRBJ2-5, with a weak D call TRBD1 (5 bases). This CDR3 contains 13 residues. Looked up from germline, CDR1 is DFQATT and CDR2 is SNEGSKA (reference sequence). CDR3 region: CSARRAGQETQYF. Written as DNA, the CDR3 is TGCAGTGCTAGACGGGCTGGACAAGAAACCCAGTACTTC.

The CDR3 DNA reads TGTGCCAGCAGCCGCCGGGACAGCCGTGGGGAGACCCAGTACTTC. This encodes CASSRRDSRGETQYF. V gene TRBV5-5 combines with J gene TRBJ2-5; TRBD1 agrees at 7 bases. V lost 4 bases and J lost 5; bases outside the gene matches: 11. This CDR3 has 15 amino acids. Germline lookup yields CDR1 SGHKS and CDR2 YYEKEE (reference sequence).

This clonotype was observed at least ten times. The chain employs TRBV6-5 and TRBJ2-6; no reliable D call. This CDR3 has 16 residues. V lost 2 bases and J 1 base, leaving 9 bases between the germline ends. From germline, CDR1 is MNHEY and CDR2 SVGAGI. The CDR3 here is CASSYPDKSGANVLTF. DNA of the CDR3: TGTGCCAGCAGTTACCCAGACAAGTCTGGGGCCAACGTCCTGACTTTC.

The chain joins TRBV6-1 to TRBJ2-3; 10 bases agree with TRBD2. Losses at the gene ends were 6 bases for V and 3 bases for J; bases not matched to a gene: 12. Per the germline V gene, CDR1 is MNHNS and CDR2 is SASEGT. This CDR3 is built from 17 residues. The CDR3 loop is CASSLTSGTRETDTQYF. The CDR3 DNA reads TGTGCCAGCAGCCTCACTAGCGGGACAAGGGAAACAGATACGCAGTATTTT.

This chain links TRBV6-1 with TRBJ1-5, with TRBD1 as a possible D gene (6 bases). The V gene's germline CDR1 is MNHNS and CDR2 SASEGT. With 7 bases removed from V and 7 bases from J, the gap between germline ends came to 20 bases. The CDR3 has 15 amino acids. This chain's CDR3 is CASTFARDTFQPQHF. The DNA for the CDR3 is TGTGCCAGCACCTTCGCACGGGACACCTTCCAGCCCCAGCATTTT.

This clonotype was seen a few times. V and J are TRBV6-1 and TRBJ2-1, with D possibly called TRBD1 or TRBD2 (5 bases each). The V gene lost 8 bases and the J gene lost 0 bases, with 11 bases spanning the gap. This CDR3 contains 14 residues. The germline V gene encodes CDR1 MNHNS and CDR2 SASEGT. The DNA of the CDR3 is TGTGCCAGCCCTGCCGGGGCCTCCTACAATGAGCAGTTCTTC. Its translation is CASPAGASYNEQFF.